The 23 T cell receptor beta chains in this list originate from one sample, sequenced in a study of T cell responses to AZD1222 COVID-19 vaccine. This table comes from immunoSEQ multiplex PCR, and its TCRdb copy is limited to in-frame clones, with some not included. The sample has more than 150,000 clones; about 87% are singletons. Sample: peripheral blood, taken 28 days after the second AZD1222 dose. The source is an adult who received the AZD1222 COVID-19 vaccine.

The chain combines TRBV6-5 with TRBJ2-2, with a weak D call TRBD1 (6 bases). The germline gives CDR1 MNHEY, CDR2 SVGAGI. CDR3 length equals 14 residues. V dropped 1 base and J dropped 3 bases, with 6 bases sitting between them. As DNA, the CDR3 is TGTGCCAGCAGTTACTGGACAGACACCGGGGAGCTGTTTTTT. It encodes CASSYWTDTGELFF.

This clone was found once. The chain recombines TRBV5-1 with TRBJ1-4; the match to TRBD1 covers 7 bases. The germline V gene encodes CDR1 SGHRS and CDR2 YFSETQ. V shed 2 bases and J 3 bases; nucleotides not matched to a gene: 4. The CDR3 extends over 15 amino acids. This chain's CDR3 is CASSFGQVSNEKLFF. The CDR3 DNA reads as TGCGCCAGCAGCTTCGGACAGGTATCTAATGAAAAACTGTTTTTT.

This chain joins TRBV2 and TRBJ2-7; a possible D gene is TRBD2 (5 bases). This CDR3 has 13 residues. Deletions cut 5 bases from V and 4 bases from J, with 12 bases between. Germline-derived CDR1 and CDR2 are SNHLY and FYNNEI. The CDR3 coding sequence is TGTGCCAGCAGTCGGTCTTGGGAGTACGAGCAGTACTTC. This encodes CASSRSWEYEQYF.

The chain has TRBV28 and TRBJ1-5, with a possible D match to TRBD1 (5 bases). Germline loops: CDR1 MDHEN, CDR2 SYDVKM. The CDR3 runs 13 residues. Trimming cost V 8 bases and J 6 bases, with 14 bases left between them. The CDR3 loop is CASLPGLSQPQHF. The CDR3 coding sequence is TGTGCCAGCCTTCCGGGGCTGAGTCAGCCCCAGCATTTT.

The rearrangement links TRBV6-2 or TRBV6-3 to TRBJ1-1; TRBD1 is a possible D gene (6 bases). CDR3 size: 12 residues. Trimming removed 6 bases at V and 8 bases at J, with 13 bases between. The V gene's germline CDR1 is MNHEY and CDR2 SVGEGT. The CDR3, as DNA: TGTGCCAGCAGCAGGGGAGCGACCGAAGCTTTCTTT. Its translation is CASSRGATEAFF.

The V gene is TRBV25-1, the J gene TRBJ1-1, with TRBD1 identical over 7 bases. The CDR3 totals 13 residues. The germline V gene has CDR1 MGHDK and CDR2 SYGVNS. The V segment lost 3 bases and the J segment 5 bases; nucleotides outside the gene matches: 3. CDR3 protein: CASSDPGGTEAFF. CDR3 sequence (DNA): TGTGCCAGCAGTGACCCAGGGGGAACTGAAGCTTTCTTT.

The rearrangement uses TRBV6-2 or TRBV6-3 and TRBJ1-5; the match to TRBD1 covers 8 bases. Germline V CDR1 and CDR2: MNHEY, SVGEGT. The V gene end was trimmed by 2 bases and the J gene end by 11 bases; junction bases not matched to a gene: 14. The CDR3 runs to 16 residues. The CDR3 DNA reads TGTGCCAGCAGTTACGTCTCCGGGACAGGACCGTCGGCCCAGCATTTT. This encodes CASSYVSGTGPSAQHF.

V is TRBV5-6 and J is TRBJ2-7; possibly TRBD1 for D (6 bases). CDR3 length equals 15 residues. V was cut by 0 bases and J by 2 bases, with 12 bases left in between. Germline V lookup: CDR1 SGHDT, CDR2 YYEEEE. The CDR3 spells CASSLGAGVTYEQYF. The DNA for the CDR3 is TGTGCCAGCAGCTTGGGGGCAGGGGTAACCTACGAGCAGTACTTC. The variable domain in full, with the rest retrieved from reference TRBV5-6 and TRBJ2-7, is DAGVTQSPTHLIKTRGQQVTLRCSPKSGHDTVSWYQQALGQGPQFIFQYYEEEERQRGNFPDRFSGHQFPNYSSELNVNALLLGDSALYLCASSLGAGVTYEQYFGPGTRLTVT.

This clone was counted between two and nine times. The CDR3 loop reads CASSSVGEQYF. CDR3 nucleotide sequence: TGTGCCAGCAGTTCCGTAGGCGAGCAGTACTTC. The V and J genes are TRBV6-5 and TRBJ2-7; D is undetermined. The CDR3 runs to 11 residues. The germline CDR1 and CDR2 sequences are MNHEY and SVGAGI. Trimming shortened V by 4 bases and J by 6 bases, and 7 bases separated the two germline ends.

CDR3 nucleotide sequence: TGTGCCAGCAGTCTTTCCGGGACAGCGCTTAATGAAAAACTGTTTTTT. It specifies CASSLSGTALNEKLFF. The chain couples TRBV28 to TRBJ1-4, with 7 nucleotides matching TRBD1. The CDR3 extends over 16 amino acids. Germline assignment: CDR1 MDHEN and CDR2 SYDVKM. V was clipped by 5 bases and J by 4 bases; unmatched bases: 10. The full variable domain, its missing parts supplied by reference TRBV28 and TRBJ1-4, is DVKVTQSSRYLVKRTGEKVFLECVQDMDHENMFWYRQDPGLGLRLIYFSYDVKMKEKGDIPEGYSVSREKKERFSLILESASTNQTSMYLCASSLSGTALNEKLFFGSGTQLSVL.

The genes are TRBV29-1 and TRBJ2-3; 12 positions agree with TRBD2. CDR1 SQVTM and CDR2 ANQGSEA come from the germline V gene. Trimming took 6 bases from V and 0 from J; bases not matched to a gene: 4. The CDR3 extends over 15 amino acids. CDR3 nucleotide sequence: TGCAGCGTAGTCGGGACTAGCGGGAGCACAGATACGCAGTATTTT. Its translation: CSVVGTSGSTDTQYF.

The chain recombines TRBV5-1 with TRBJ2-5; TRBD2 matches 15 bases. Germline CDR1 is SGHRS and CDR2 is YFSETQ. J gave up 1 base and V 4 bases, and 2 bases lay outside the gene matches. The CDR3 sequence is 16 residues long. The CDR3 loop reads CASSKGLAGGQETQYF. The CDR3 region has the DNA TGCGCCAGCAGCAAGGGACTAGCGGGGGGCCAAGAGACCCAGTACTTC.

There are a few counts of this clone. The CDR3 is CSASDGSLHF. The CDR3 coding sequence is TGCAGTGCTAGTGACGGTTCTTTGCATTTT. The gene calls are TRBV20-1 and TRBJ1-5; D gene ambiguous. The germline CDR1 and CDR2 sequences are DFQATT and SNEGSKA (reference sequence). CDR3 length equals 10 residues. Trimming shortened V by 3 bases and J by 15 bases, and 12 bases separated the two germline ends.

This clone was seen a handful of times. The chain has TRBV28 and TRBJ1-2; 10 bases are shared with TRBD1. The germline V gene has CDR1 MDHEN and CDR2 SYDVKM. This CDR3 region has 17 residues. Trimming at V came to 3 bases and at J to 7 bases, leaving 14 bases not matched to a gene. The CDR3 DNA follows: TGTGCCAGCAGTTTCTGGCACCCGGGACAGGGGTCCGCTGGCTACACCTTC. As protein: CASSFWHPGQGSAGYTF.

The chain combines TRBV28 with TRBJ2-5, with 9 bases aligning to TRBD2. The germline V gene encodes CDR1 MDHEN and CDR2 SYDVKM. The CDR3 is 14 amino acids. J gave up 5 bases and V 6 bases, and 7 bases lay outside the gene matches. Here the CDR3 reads CASSLSGREETQYF. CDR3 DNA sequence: TGTGCCAGCAGCCTTAGCGGGAGAGAGGAGACCCAGTACTTC.

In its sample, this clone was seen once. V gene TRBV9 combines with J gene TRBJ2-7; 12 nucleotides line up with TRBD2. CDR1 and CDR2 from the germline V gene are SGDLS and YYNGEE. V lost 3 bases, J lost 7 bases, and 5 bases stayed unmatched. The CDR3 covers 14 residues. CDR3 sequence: CASSELAGGGEQYF. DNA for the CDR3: TGTGCCAGCAGCGAGCTAGCGGGAGGGGGTGAGCAGTACTTC.

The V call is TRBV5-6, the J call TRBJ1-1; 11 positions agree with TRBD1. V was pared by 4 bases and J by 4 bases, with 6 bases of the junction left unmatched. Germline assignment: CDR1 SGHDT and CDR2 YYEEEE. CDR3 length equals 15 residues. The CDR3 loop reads CASSPGDRGGTEAFF. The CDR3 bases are TGTGCCAGCAGCCCGGGGGACAGGGGGGGCACTGAAGCTTTCTTT.

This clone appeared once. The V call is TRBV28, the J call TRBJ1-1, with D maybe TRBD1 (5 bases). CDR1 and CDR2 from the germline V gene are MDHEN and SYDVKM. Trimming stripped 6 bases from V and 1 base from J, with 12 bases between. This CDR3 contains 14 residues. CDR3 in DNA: TGTGCCAGCAGGTATCAGGGTAAGAACACTGAAGCTTTCTTT. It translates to CASRYQGKNTEAFF.

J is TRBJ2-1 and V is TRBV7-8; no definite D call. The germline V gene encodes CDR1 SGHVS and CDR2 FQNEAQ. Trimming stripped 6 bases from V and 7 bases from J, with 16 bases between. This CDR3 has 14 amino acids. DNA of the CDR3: TGTGCCAGCAGGACGTCGCAGTTATCAAATGAGCAGTTCTTC. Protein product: CASRTSQLSNEQFF. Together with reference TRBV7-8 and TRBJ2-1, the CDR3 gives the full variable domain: GAGVSQSPRYKVAKRGQDVALRCDPISGHVSLFWYQQALGQGPEFLTYFQNEAQLDKSGLPSDRFFAERPEGSVSTLKIQRTQQEDSAVYLCASRTSQLSNEQFFGPGTRLTVL.

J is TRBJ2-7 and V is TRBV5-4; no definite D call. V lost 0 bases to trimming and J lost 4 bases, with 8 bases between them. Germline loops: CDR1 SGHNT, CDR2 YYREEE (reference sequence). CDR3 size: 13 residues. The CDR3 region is CASSLGGNYEQYF. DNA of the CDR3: TGTGCCAGCAGCTTGGGGGGTAATTACGAGCAGTACTTC. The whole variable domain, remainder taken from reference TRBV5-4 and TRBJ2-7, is ETGVTQSPTHLIKTRGQQVTLRCSSQSGHNTVSWYQQALGQGPQFIFQYYREEENGRGNFPPRFSGLQFPNYSSELNVNALELDDSALYLCASSLGGNYEQYFGPGTRLTVT.

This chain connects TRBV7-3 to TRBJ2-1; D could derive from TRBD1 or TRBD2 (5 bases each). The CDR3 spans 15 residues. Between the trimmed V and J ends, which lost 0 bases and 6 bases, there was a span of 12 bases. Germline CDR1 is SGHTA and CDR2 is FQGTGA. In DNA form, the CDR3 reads TGTGCCAGCAGCTTAACCCAGACTACAGGCAATGAGCAGTTCTTC. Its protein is CASSLTQTTGNEQFF.

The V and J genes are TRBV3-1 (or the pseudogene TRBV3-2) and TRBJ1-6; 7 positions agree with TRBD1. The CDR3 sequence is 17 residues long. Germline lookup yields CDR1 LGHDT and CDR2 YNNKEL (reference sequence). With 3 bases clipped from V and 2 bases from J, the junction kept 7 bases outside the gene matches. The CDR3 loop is CASSQPGTGAYNSPLHF. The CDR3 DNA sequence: TGTGCCAGCAGCCAGCCGGGAACAGGGGCCTATAATTCACCCCTCCACTTT.

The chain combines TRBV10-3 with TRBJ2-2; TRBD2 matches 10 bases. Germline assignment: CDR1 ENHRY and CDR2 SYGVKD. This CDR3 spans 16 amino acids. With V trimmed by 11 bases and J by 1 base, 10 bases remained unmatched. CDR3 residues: CASSLGTSVNTGELFF. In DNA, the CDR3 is TGTGCCTCCAGCCTCGGGACTAGCGTGAACACCGGGGAGCTGTTTTTT.